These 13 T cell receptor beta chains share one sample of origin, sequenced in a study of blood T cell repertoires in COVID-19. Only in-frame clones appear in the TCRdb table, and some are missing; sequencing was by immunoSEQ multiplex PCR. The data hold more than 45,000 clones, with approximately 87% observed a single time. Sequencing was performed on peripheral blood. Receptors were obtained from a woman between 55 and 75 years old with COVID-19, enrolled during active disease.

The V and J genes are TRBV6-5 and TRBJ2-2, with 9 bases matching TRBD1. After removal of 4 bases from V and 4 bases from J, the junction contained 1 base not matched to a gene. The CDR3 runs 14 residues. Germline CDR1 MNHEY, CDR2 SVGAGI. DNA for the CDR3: TGTGCCAGCAGTTTGACAGGGGGCACCGGGGAGCTGTTTTTT. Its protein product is CASSLTGGTGELFF.

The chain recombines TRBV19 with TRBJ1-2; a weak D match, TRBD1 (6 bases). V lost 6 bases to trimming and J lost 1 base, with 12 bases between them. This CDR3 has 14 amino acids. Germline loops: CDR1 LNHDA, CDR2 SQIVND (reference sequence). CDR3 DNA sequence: TGTGCCAGTAGACTGGACAGATATAACTATGGCTACACCTTC. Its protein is CASRLDRYNYGYTF.

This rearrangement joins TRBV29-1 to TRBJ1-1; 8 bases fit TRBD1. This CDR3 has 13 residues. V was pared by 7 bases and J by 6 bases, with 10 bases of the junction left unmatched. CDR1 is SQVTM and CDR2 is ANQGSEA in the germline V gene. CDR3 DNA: TGCAGCGCAGCCAACAGGGGGTTTGCTGAAGCTTTCTTT. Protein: CSAANRGFAEAFF.

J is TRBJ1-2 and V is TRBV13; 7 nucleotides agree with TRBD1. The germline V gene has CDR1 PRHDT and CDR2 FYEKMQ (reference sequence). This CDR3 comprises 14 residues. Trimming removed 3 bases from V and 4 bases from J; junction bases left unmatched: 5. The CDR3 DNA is TGTGCCAGCAGCTTCGGGACAGTCCTCTATGGCTACACCTTC. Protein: CASSFGTVLYGYTF. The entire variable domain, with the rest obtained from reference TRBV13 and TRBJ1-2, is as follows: AAGVIQSPRHLIKEKRETATLKCYPIPRHDTVYWYQQGPGQDPQFLISFYEKMQSDKGSIPDRFSAQQFSDYHSELNMSSLELGDSALYFCASSFGTVLYGYTFGSGTRLTVV.

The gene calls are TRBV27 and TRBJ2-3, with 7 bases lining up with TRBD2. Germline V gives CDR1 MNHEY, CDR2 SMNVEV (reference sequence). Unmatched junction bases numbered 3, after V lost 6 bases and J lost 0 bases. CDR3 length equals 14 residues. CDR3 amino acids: CASRLAPSTDTQYF. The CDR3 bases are TGTGCCAGCAGACTAGCGCCTAGCACAGATACGCAGTATTTT.

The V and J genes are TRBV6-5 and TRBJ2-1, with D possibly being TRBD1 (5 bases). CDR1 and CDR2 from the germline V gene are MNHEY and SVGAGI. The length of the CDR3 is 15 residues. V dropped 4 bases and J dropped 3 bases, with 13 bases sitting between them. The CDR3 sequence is CASSSGVGDYNEQFF. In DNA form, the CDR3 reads TGTGCCAGCAGTTCTGGGGTAGGGGACTACAATGAGCAGTTCTTC.

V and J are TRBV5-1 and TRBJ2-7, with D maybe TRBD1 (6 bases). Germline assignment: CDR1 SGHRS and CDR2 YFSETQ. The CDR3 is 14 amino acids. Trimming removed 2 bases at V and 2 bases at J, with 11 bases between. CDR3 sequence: CASSLHRVPYEQYF. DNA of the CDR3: TGCGCCAGCAGCTTACACAGGGTGCCCTACGAGCAGTACTTC.

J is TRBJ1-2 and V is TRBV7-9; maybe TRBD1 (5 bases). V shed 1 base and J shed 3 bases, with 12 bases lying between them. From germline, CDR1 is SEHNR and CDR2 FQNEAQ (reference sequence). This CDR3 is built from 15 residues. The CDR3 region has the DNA TGTGCCAGCAGCTTAGAATCGGGGGGGTACTATGGCTACACCTTC. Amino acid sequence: CASSLESGGYYGYTF.

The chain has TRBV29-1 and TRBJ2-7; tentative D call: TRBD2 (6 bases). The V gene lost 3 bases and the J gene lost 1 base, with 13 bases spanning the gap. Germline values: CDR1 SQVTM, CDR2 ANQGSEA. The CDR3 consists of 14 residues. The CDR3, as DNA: TGCAGCGTTGATTCCAGCGGGCAGTCCTACGAGCAGTACTTC. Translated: CSVDSSGQSYEQYF.

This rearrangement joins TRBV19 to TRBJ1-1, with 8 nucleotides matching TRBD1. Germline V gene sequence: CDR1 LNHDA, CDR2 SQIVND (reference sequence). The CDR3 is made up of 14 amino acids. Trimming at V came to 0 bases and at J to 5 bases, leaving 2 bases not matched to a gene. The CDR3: CASSIDTGGTEAFF. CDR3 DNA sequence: TGTGCCAGTAGTATAGACACAGGGGGAACTGAAGCTTTCTTT.

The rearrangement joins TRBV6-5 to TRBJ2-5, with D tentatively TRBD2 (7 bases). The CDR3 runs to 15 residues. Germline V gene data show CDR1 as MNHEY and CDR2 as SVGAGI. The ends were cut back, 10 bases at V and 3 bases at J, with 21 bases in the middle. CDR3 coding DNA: TGTGCCACAGGGGAACCGGGGAGGGGGGAAGAGACCCAGTACTTC. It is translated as CATGEPGRGEETQYF.

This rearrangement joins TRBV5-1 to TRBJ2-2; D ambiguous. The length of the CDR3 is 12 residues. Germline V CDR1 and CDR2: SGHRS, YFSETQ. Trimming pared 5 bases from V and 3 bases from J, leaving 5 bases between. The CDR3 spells CASRRDTGELFF. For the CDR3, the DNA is TGCGCCAGCAGACGGGACACCGGGGAGCTGTTTTTT.

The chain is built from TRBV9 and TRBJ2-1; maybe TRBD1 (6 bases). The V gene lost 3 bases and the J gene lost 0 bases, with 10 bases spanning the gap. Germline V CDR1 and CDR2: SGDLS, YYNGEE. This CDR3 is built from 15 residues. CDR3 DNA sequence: TGTGCCAGCAGCGCCTGGACAGCCTCCTACAATGAGCAGTTCTTC. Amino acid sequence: CASSAWTASYNEQFF.